This TCR beta chain was recorded in a study of blood T cell repertoires in COVID-19. Turning to the study itself: Acute-phase and convalescent COVID-19 samples originated in the United States, Italy and Spain. T cells, B-cell-depleted T cells, or PBMCs provided the cDNA or gDNA that served as material.

The trim removed 3 bases at V and 5 bases at J, leaving 6 bases unmatched. The CDR3 has 17 residues. Germline CDR1 SGHRS, CDR2 YFSETQ. Per the original data handling: Using reference gene primer amplification, nucleated cell counts were estimated. The repertoire was sequenced with immunoSEQ multiplex PCR; TCRdb's copy has only in-frame clones and lacks some. V and J calls and clone size are as listed in that table; D and trimming were resolved from the DNA. Among approximately 240,000 clones listed, around nine tenths were seen once. The sequence was obtained from a woman aged 40-49 years who had recovered from COVID-19. The sequencing input was peripheral blood. The chain carries TRBV5-1 and TRBJ1-6; 12 nucleotides agree with TRBD1. The CDR3 spells CASSSGTGGSNNSPLHF. CDR3 DNA: TGCGCCAGCAGCTCAGGGACAGGGGGCTCTAATAATTCACCCCTCCACTTT.